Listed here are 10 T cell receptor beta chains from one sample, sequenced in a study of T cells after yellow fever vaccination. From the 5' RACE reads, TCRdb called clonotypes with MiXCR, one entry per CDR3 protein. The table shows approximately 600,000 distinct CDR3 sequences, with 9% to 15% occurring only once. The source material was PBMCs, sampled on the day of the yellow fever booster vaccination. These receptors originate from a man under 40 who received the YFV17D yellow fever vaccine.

The CDR3 DNA reads TGTGCCAGCTCACCCCGGGACAGGGCTCACGAGCAGTACTTC. This encodes CASSPRDRAHEQYF. The V call is TRBV18, the J call TRBJ2-7; 9 nucleotides match TRBD1. Germline CDR1 reads KGHSH; CDR2 reads LQKENI. The V segment lost 3 bases and the J segment 5 bases; nucleotides outside the gene matches: 5. The CDR3 covers 14 residues. The full variable domain, rest sourced from reference TRBV18 and TRBJ2-7, is NAGVMQNPRHLVRRRGQEARLRCSPMKGHSHVYWYRQLPEEGLKFMVYLQKENIIDESGMPKERFSAEFPKEGPSILRIQQVVRGDSAAYFCASSPRDRAHEQYFGPGTRLTVT.

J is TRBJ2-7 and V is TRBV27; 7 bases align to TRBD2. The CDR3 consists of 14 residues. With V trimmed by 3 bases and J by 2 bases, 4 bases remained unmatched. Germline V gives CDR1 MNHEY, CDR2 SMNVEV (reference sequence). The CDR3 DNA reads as TGTGCCAGCAGTTTTACTAGCGAGACCTACGAGCAGTACTTC. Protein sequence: CASSFTSETYEQYF.

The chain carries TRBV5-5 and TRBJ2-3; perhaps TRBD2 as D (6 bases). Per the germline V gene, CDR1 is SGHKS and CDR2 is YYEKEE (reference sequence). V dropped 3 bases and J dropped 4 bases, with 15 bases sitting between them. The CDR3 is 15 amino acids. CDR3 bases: TGTGCCAGCAGCTCCGTGAGGCTAGCGTCAGATACGCAGTATTTT. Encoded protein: CASSSVRLASDTQYF.

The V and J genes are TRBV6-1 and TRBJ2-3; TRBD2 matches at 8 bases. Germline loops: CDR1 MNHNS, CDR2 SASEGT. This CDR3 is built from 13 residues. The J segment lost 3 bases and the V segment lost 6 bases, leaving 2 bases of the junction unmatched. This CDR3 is CASRVAGTDTQYF. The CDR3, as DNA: TGTGCCAGCAGAGTAGCGGGGACAGATACGCAGTATTTT.

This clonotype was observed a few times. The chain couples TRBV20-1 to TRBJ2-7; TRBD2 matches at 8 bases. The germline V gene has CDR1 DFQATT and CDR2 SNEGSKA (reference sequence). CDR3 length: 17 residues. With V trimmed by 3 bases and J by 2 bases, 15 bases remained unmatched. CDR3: CSASGTSGPPGPYEQYF. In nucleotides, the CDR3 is TGCAGTGCTAGCGGGACTAGTGGGCCCCCGGGCCCCTACGAGCAGTACTTC.

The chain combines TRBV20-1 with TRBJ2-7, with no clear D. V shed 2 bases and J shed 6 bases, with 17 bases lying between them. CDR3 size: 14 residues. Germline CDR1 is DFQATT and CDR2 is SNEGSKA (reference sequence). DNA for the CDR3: TGCAGTGCTAGACAGGCTGGGATTATGGGCGAGCAGTACTTC. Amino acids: CSARQAGIMGEQYF.

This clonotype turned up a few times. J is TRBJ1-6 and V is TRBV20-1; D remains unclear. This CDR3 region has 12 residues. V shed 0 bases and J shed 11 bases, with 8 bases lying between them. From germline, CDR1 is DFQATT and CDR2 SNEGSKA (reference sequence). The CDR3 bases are TGCAGTGCTAGAGAGATCGACACACCCCTCCACTTT. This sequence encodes CSAREIDTPLHF.

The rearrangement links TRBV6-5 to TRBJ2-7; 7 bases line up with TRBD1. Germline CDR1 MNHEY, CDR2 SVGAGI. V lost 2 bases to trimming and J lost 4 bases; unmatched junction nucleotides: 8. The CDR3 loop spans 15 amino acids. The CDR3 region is CASSYRGQRSYEQYF. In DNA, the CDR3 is TGTGCCAGCAGTTACCGGGGACAGCGATCTTACGAGCAGTACTTC.

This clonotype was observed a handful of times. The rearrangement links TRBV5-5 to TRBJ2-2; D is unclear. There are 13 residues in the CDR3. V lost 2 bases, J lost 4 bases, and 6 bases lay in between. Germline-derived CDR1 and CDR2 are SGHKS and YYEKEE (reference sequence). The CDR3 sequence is CASSFAGTGELFF. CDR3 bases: TGTGCCAGCAGCTTTGCCGGCACCGGGGAGCTGTTTTTT.

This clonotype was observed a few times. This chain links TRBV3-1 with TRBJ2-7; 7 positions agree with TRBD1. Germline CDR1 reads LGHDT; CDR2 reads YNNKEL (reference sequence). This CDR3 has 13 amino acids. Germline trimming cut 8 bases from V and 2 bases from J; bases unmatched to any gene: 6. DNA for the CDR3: TGTGCCAGCGGCGGCGGACAGGCCTACGAGCAGTACTTC. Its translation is CASGGGQAYEQYF.